The subject of this entry is one TCR beta chain. The target antigen is unknown. This could be a read error, since a much larger clone is one nucleotide away. The entry originates in a study of T cells in Graves' hyperthyroidism and ophthalmopathy. Across the study: Peripheral blood was drawn at first diagnosis, prior to all treatment.

Study-level findings and limits: Ophthalmopathy prediction by the model preceded onset by a median approximately six months.

The study excluded patients with uncontrolled infection, other autoimmune disease, pregnancy or lactation. Diagnostic assessment was based on clinical symptoms, serum thyroxine and TRAb, thyroid ultrasound and orbital computed tomography. TCR beta CDR3 region amplification was performed from RNA transcripts. The HTBI primer set drove a first-round RT-PCR of the TCR CDR3. Via MiXCR, TCRdb re-called the multiplex PCR reads, giving one row per CDR3 protein. Here the sample spans 400,000 to 550,000 distinct CDR3 sequences, about an eighth being singletons. Germline V gene lookup returns CDR1 GTSNPN and CDR2 SVGIG (reference sequence). Trimming cost V 0 bases and J 2 bases; bases outside gene matches: 13. CDR3 length equals 18 residues.

This chain uses TRBV30 with TRBJ2-4; 7 bases map to TRBD2. The TCR was taken from a woman aged 18-35 years with Graves' hyperthyroidism. Sequenced material: blood. The CDR3 is CAWSVALAAVSSKNIQYF. The CDR3 nucleotides are TGTGCCTGGAGTGTGGCGCTAGCGGCAGTATCGTCCAAAAACATTCAGTACTTC.